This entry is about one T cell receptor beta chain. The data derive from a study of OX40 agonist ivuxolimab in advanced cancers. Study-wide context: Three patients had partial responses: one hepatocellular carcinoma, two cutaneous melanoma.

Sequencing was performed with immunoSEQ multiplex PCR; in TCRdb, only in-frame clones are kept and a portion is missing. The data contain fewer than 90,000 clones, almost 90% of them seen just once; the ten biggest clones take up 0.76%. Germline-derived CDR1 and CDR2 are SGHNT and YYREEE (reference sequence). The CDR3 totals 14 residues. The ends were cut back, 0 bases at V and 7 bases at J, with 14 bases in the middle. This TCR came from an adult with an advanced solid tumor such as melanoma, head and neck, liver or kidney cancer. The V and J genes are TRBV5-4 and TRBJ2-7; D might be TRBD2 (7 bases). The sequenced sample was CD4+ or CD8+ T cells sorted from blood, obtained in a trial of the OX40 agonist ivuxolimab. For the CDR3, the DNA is TGTGCCAGCAGCTTGGGCGGGGGCCGGGGAGAGCAGTACTTC. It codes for CASSLGGGRGEQYF.